One sample yielded the 19 T cell receptor beta chains listed below, sequenced in a study of blood T cell repertoires in COVID-19. Produced via immunoSEQ multiplex PCR; TCRdb's table is partial and in-frame only. The data contain some 150,000 clones, about 85% of them singletons. Sequenced input: peripheral blood. The receptor set was obtained from a man in his 60s with COVID-19, enrolled during active disease.

Concerning this clone itself: Other nucleotide sequences from this sample produce the same CDR3. The chain uses TRBV14 and TRBJ2-7; D is perhaps TRBD1 (5 bases). The CDR3 has 13 amino acids. Germline-derived CDR1 and CDR2 are SGHDN and FVKESK. Trimming left V 1 base short and J 2 bases short, with 6 bases between. CDR3 nucleotide sequence: TGTGCCAGCAGCCAAGTCAGGGCCTACGAGCAGTACTTC. Its protein product is CASSQVRAYEQYF.

This clone showed up just once. J is TRBJ2-5 and V is TRBV15; D possibly corresponds to TRBD2 (6 bases). There are 13 residues in the CDR3. V was cut by 0 bases and J by 7 bases, with 9 bases left in between. CDR1 and CDR2 from the germline V gene are LNHNV and YYDKDF (reference sequence). The DNA of the CDR3 is TGTGCCACCAGCAGAGATAGGAGGGGGACCCAGTACTTC. It yields the protein CATSRDRRGTQYF. The variable domain in full, completed from reference TRBV15 and TRBJ2-5, reads DAMVIQNPRYQVTQFGKPVTLSCSQTLNHNVMYWYQQKSSQAPKLLFHYYDKDFNNEADTPDNFQSRRPNTSFCFLDIRSPGLGDTAMYLCATSRDRRGTQYFGPGTRLLVL.

This chain uses TRBV2 with TRBJ2-1, with 15 bases matching TRBD2. Germline loops: CDR1 SNHLY, CDR2 FYNNEI. CDR3 length equals 15 residues. V lost 7 bases to trimming and J lost 9 bases; unmatched junction nucleotides: 7. CDR3 DNA sequence: TGTGCCAGCAAACCGGGACTAGCGGGGGGCGGTGAGCAGTTCTTC. As protein: CASKPGLAGGGEQFF.

This clone has a single count. CDR3 in DNA: TGCAGCGTTGAATCAGGGGCGAGGGGAAACTATGGCTACACCTTC. This sequence encodes CSVESGARGNYGYTF. V is TRBV29-1 and J is TRBJ1-2; tentative D call: TRBD1 (6 bases). Germline V gene data show CDR1 as SQVTM and CDR2 as ANQGSEA. The V gene lost 2 bases and the J gene lost 2 bases, with 15 bases spanning the gap. The CDR3 is made up of 15 amino acids.

This chain links TRBV19 with TRBJ2-4, with D possibly TRBD1 on 6 matching bases. Germline V lookup: CDR1 LNHDA, CDR2 SQIVND (reference sequence). CDR3 length: 15 amino acids. V was pared by 2 bases and J by 1 base, with 9 bases between. CDR3 amino acids: CASSISGGAKNIQYF. CDR3 in DNA: TGTGCCAGTAGTATAAGTGGGGGCGCCAAAAACATTCAGTACTTC.

The gene calls are TRBV5-1 and TRBJ2-6; TRBD1 is a possible D gene (5 bases). This CDR3 contains 16 residues. Deletions cut 0 bases from V and 4 bases from J, with 11 bases between. Per germline, CDR1 SGHRS and CDR2 YFSETQ. The CDR3 sequence: CASSLGQSAGANVLTF. The CDR3 DNA is TGCGCCAGCAGCTTGGGACAGTCCGCCGGGGCCAACGTCCTGACTTTC. Using reference TRBV5-1 and TRBJ2-6 for the parts outside the CDR3, the full variable domain is KAGVTQTPRYLIKTRGQQVTLSCSPISGHRSVSWYQQTPGQGLQFLFEYFSETQRNKGNFPGRFSGRQFSNSRSEMNVSTLELGDSALYLCASSLGQSAGANVLTFGAGSRLTVL.

The rearrangement joins TRBV18 to TRBJ1-1, with no clear D. V shed 4 bases and J shed 1 base, with 16 bases lying between them. Germline-derived CDR1 and CDR2 are KGHSH and LQKENI. The CDR3 contains 16 residues. The chain's CDR3 is CASSLLEELANTEAFF. The CDR3 region has the DNA TGTGCCAGCTCACTTCTAGAGGAACTAGCGAACACTGAAGCTTTCTTT.

This CDR3 is CASSLGVQGRAEAFF. DNA for the CDR3: TGTGCCAGCAGCTTAGGGGTACAGGGTAGGGCTGAAGCTTTCTTT. The genes are TRBV7-9 and TRBJ1-1; perhaps TRBD1 as D (6 bases). There are 15 residues in the CDR3. From germline, CDR1 is SEHNR and CDR2 FQNEAQ (reference sequence). The ends were cut back, 1 base at V and 6 bases at J, with 15 bases in the middle.

This clone was detected a few times. The V and J genes are TRBV3-1 (or the pseudogene TRBV3-2) and TRBJ2-2, with D unresolved. The CDR3 extends over 14 amino acids. V lost 3 bases, J lost 4 bases, and 9 bases lay in between. Germline V CDR1 and CDR2: LGHDT, YNNKEL (reference sequence). CDR3 loop: CASSHLRATGELFF. In DNA form, the CDR3 reads TGTGCCAGCAGCCATTTAAGAGCCACCGGGGAGCTGTTTTTT.

The chain joins TRBV6-4 to TRBJ1-2; D is uncertain. Trimming removed 0 bases from V and 5 bases from J, with 7 bases in between. In germline, CDR1 is MRHNA, CDR2 SNTAGT. The CDR3 totals 13 residues. CDR3 sequence: CASSDSNSYGYTF. CDR3 in DNA: TGTGCCAGCAGTGACTCGAATAGTTATGGCTACACCTTC.

The rearrangement uses TRBV12-5 and TRBJ1-1; no definite D call. V lost 7 bases, J lost 4 bases, and 7 bases lay in between. Germline V gives CDR1 LGHNT, CDR2 FRNRAP. The CDR3 is 11 residues long. The CDR3 sequence is CASVVFTEAFF. In nucleotides, the CDR3 is TGTGCTAGTGTAGTTTTCACTGAAGCTTTCTTT.

The chain uses TRBV7-9 and TRBJ2-7; tentatively, D is TRBD2 (6 bases). Germline V gives CDR1 SEHNR, CDR2 FQNEAQ (reference sequence). The CDR3 has 14 residues. V was clipped by 0 bases and J by 2 bases, with 8 bases between them. The CDR3 DNA sequence: TGTGCCAGCAGCTTAGCGGGGGGAGCCTACGAGCAGTACTTC. Translation: CASSLAGGAYEQYF.

This clone was counted a few times. The rearrangement links TRBV15 to TRBJ2-7, with D tentatively TRBD1 (6 bases). Deletions cut 4 bases from V and 6 bases from J, with 10 bases between. CDR3 size: 12 residues. CDR1 is LNHNV and CDR2 is YYDKDF in the germline V gene (reference sequence). The CDR3 DNA sequence: TGTGCCACCAGCATCGACAGGACCGAGCAGTACTTC. It codes for CATSIDRTEQYF.

The genes are TRBV5-1 and TRBJ1-1; possibly TRBD1 for D (6 bases). Trimming cost V 4 bases and J 1 base, with 11 bases left between them. Germline CDR1 SGHRS, CDR2 YFSETQ. This CDR3 has 14 residues. The CDR3 region is CASSPRTENTEAFF. The CDR3 region has the DNA TGCGCCAGCAGCCCGAGGACAGAGAACACTGAAGCTTTCTTT.

V gene TRBV28 combines with J gene TRBJ1-2; D possibly corresponds to TRBD1 (5 bases). This CDR3 spans 15 amino acids. CDR1 MDHEN and CDR2 SYDVKM come from the germline V gene. Trimming stripped 4 bases from V and 5 bases from J, with 17 bases between. The chain's CDR3 is CASSSVGRDLYGYTF. CDR3 sequence (DNA): TGTGCCAGCAGTTCCGTCGGGCGGGACCTATATGGCTACACCTTC.

The chain is built from TRBV5-1 and TRBJ2-7; 7 bases match TRBD2. Germline V CDR1 and CDR2: SGHRS, YFSETQ. V was pared by 4 bases and J by 4 bases, with 14 bases of the junction left unmatched. The CDR3 extends over 16 amino acids. CDR3 nucleotides: TGCGCCAGCAGCCCCGTCACTAGCGCGAGTAAATACGAGCAGTACTTC. It codes for CASSPVTSASKYEQYF.

V usage is TRBV5-1 and J usage is TRBJ2-5, with 9 bases that match TRBD1. Germline loops: CDR1 SGHRS, CDR2 YFSETQ. V trimming: 4 bases; J trimming: 4 bases; junction bases outside the gene matches: 5. This CDR3 is 14 amino acids long. CDR3 nucleotide sequence: TGCGCCAGCAGCACGGGACAGGGACGAGAGACCCAGTACTTC. The encoded protein is CASSTGQGRETQYF.

CDR3 loop: CASSEAWGDTEAFF. In nucleotides, the CDR3 is TGTGCCAGCAGTGAAGCTTGGGGGGACACTGAAGCTTTCTTT. The chain employs TRBV6-1 and TRBJ1-1, with D perhaps matching TRBD1 (5 bases). V shed 0 bases and J shed 3 bases, with 8 bases lying between them. The CDR3 length is 14 residues. From germline, CDR1 is MNHNS and CDR2 SASEGT.

CDR3 DNA: TGCGCCAGCAGCCAAGATCCGCGAGGGTCCGGACGGTTCTATGGCTACACCTTC. Translated: CASSQDPRGSGRFYGYTF. The chain joins TRBV4-1 to TRBJ1-2; no definite D call. Germline values: CDR1 MGHRA, CDR2 YSYEKL. This CDR3 is built from 18 residues. V lost 0 bases and J lost 4, with 21 bases in between.